These 20 T cell receptor beta chains share one sample of origin, sequenced in a study of early T cells in non-severe SARS-CoV-2 infection. TCRdb redid the calling of the 5' RACE reads with MiXCR, one entry per CDR3 protein. The table includes tens of thousands of distinct CDR3 sequences, under 15% detected once. The sample consisted of whole blood. The receptor set was obtained from an adult who was a healthcare worker with PCR-confirmed SARS-CoV-2 infection or an uninfected control (not recorded which).

This clonotype was counted many times. This chain links TRBV7-9 with TRBJ2-1; TRBD2 matches 11 bases. The length of the CDR3 is 15 residues. J was trimmed by 9 bases and V by 8 bases; bases with no gene match: 12. Germline V lookup: CDR1 SEHNR, CDR2 FQNEAQ (reference sequence). The CDR3 bases are TGTGCCAGCCTTCCGGTAGCGGGAGGGCAGGGTGAGCAGTTCTTC. This encodes CASLPVAGGQGEQFF.

This clonotype was detected only once. The V and J genes are TRBV6-5 and TRBJ2-6; TRBD2 aligns across 14 bases. This CDR3 has 13 amino acids. V dropped 5 bases and J dropped 19; count of bases not matched to a gene: 7. CDR1 is MNHEY and CDR2 is SVGAGI in the germline V gene. The CDR3 region has the DNA TGTGCCAGCAGTAAGGGACTAGCGGGAGTTCTAACTTTC. Protein product: CASSKGLAGVLTF.

This clonotype has ten or more counts. The chain has TRBV7-2 and TRBJ2-2; 8 bases are a match to TRBD2. Germline V CDR1 and CDR2: SGHTA, FQGNSA. The junction had 3 bases not matched to a gene; V was cut back by 5 bases and J by 1 base. The CDR3 is 15 residues long. The DNA for the CDR3 is TGTGCCAGCAGCCGTACTAGCGGGAACACCGGGGAGCTGTTTTTT. Residues: CASSRTSGNTGELFF.

This clonotype was counted only a few times. The chain combines TRBV27 with TRBJ2-6; D call uncertain. The CDR3 has 17 residues. V was clipped by 2 bases and J by 0 bases, with 11 bases between them. Looked up from germline, CDR1 is MNHEY and CDR2 is SMNVEV (reference sequence). The CDR3 is CASSLAPSLSGANVLTF. Written as DNA, the CDR3 is TGTGCCAGCAGTTTAGCCCCTTCCCTCTCTGGGGCCAACGTCCTGACTTTC. Supplemented by reference TRBV27 and TRBJ2-6, the full variable domain reads EAQVTQNPRYLITVTGKKLTVTCSQNMNHEYMSWYRQDPGLGLRQIYYSMNVEVTDKGDVPEGYKVSRKEKRNFPLILESPSPNQTSLYFCASSLAPSLSGANVLTFGAGSRLTVL.

This clonotype was seen only a few times. V usage is TRBV6-4 and J usage is TRBJ2-2, with D maybe TRBD1 (5 bases). This CDR3 has 13 residues. The V end lost 2 bases, the J end lost 8 bases, and 9 bases lay between the germline ends. The germline V gene encodes CDR1 MRHNA and CDR2 SNTAGT. CDR3 nucleotides: TGTGCCAGCAGTGACCGAAGGGGAGGGGAGCTGTTTTTT. It is translated as CASSDRRGGELFF.

J is TRBJ1-2 and V is TRBV5-1, with 12 bases identical to TRBD1. Germline CDR1 is SGHRS and CDR2 is YFSETQ. The CDR3 extends over 14 amino acids. V lost 4 bases and J lost 6; bases outside the gene matches: 4. CDR3 nucleotides: TGCGCCAGCAGCCCGGGACAGGGGGCTGATGGCTACACCTTC. Its protein is CASSPGQGADGYTF. Together with reference TRBV5-1 and TRBJ1-2, the CDR3 gives the full variable domain: KAGVTQTPRYLIKTRGQQVTLSCSPISGHRSVSWYQQTPGQGLQFLFEYFSETQRNKGNFPGRFSGRQFSNSRSEMNVSTLELGDSALYLCASSPGQGADGYTFGSGTRLTVV.

This clonotype has ten or more counts. V and J are TRBV18 and TRBJ2-1; TRBD1 is a possible D gene (6 bases). The V and J ends lost 3 bases and 7 bases respectively, with 19 bases between them. Germline CDR1 KGHSH, CDR2 LQKENI. The CDR3 is 16 amino acids. The CDR3 nucleotides are TGTGCCAGCTCACCCCAGTTTAGGGGGAACTCGAATGAGCAGTTCTTC. Translating gives CASSPQFRGNSNEQFF.

This clonotype occurred many times. The chain uses TRBV28 and TRBJ1-4; the match to TRBD1 covers 7 bases. Germline CDR1 MDHEN, CDR2 SYDVKM. Trimming cost V 6 bases and J 0 bases; bases outside gene matches: 7. This CDR3 comprises 16 residues. CDR3 amino acids: CASSALGTATNEKLFF. The CDR3 DNA follows: TGTGCCAGCAGCGCATTGGGGACAGCAACTAATGAAAAACTGTTTTTT.

The chain is built from TRBV28 and TRBJ2-3; TRBD2 aligns across 12 bases. Germline CDR1 MDHEN, CDR2 SYDVKM. CDR3 size: 15 residues. The V gene end was trimmed by 7 bases and the J gene end by 4 bases; junction bases not matched to a gene: 6. The CDR3 protein is CASNRLAGDADTQYF. CDR3 DNA: TGTGCCAGCAACCGACTAGCGGGAGACGCAGATACGCAGTATTTT.

This clonotype showed up many times. V gene TRBV28 combines with J gene TRBJ2-7; TRBD1 or TRBD2 may be the D gene (6 bases each). V was trimmed by 7 bases and J by 3 bases, leaving 16 bases between them. Germline V gene data show CDR1 as MDHEN and CDR2 as SYDVKM. CDR3 length: 14 amino acids. CDR3 loop: CASTDTGAHYEQYF. The DNA of the CDR3 is TGTGCCAGCACCGATACGGGGGCACACTACGAGCAGTACTTC.

The chain couples TRBV28 to TRBJ1-1, with 10 positions matching TRBD1. V lost 6 bases to trimming and J lost 5 bases; unmatched junction nucleotides: 9. The CDR3 runs to 15 residues. Germline assignment: CDR1 MDHEN and CDR2 SYDVKM. CDR3 sequence: CASRPDRGMLTEAFF. The CDR3 DNA reads TGTGCCAGCAGGCCGGACAGGGGGATGTTGACTGAAGCTTTCTTT.

This clonotype was detected ten times or more. V and J are TRBV5-1 and TRBJ2-5; 8 bases map to TRBD1. The V gene end was trimmed by 4 bases and the J gene end by 0 bases; junction bases not matched to a gene: 8. The CDR3 extends over 16 amino acids. Germline loops: CDR1 SGHRS, CDR2 YFSETQ. DNA of the CDR3: TGCGCCAGCAGCCCCGGGACAGGCGGGTACCAAGAGACCCAGTACTTC. Its protein product is CASSPGTGGYQETQYF.

This clonotype was counted many times. J is TRBJ2-7 and V is TRBV11-3; 10 bases line up with TRBD1. Germline lookup yields CDR1 SGHNT and CDR2 YENEEA. V gave up 5 bases and J gave up 6 bases; unmatched junction bases: 4. The CDR3 spans 13 residues. CDR3 in DNA: TGTGCCAGCAGCGGGACAGGGGTTGGCGAGCAGTACTTC. As protein: CASSGTGVGEQYF.

Many counts were recorded for this clonotype. CDR3 in amino acids: CASRSGTGVSYEQYF. The CDR3 DNA reads as TGTGCCAGCAGATCCGGGACAGGGGTCTCCTACGAGCAGTACTTC. The chain uses TRBV6-5 and TRBJ2-7; 10 bases agree with TRBD1. V trimming: 6 bases; J trimming: 0 bases; junction bases outside the gene matches: 5. Germline CDR1 MNHEY, CDR2 SVGAGI. This CDR3 has 15 amino acids.

The table lists this clonotype with many counts. CDR3 coding DNA: TGTGCCAGCAGTTTAAAACAGATGGACACCGGGGAGCTGTTTTTT. Translating gives CASSLKQMDTGELFF. This chain joins TRBV12-3 or TRBV12-4 and TRBJ2-2; D gene ambiguous. V was shortened by 2 bases and J by 3 bases, with 10 bases between the two germline ends. The CDR3 sequence is 15 residues long.

Notes on this clonotype: This sequence may be a read error, since a much larger clone differs from it by one base. The chain recombines TRBV7-9 with TRBJ1-1; D is unresolved. CDR3 length: 13 amino acids. Trimming removed 1 base at V and 1 base at J, with 4 bases between. Germline lookup yields CDR1 SEHNR and CDR2 FQNEAQ (reference sequence). CDR3 in amino acids: CASSLVGNTEAFF. CDR3 DNA: TGTGCCAGCAGCTTAGTGGGGAACACTGAAGCTTTCTTT.

J is TRBJ2-7 and V is TRBV28; D not certain. The length of the CDR3 is 13 residues. Trimming stripped 2 bases from V and 4 bases from J, with 9 bases between. CDR1 is MDHEN, CDR2 SYDVKM, per germline. CDR3 coding DNA: TGTGCCAGCAGTTTACCCAACAGTTACGAGCAGTACTTC. Amino acids: CASSLPNSYEQYF. The full variable domain, with the rest looked up from reference TRBV28 and TRBJ2-7, is DVKVTQSSRYLVKRTGEKVFLECVQDMDHENMFWYRQDPGLGLRLIYFSYDVKMKEKGDIPEGYSVSREKKERFSLILESASTNQTSMYLCASSLPNSYEQYFGPGTRLTVT.

This clonotype was recorded a few times. The chain uses TRBV20-1 and TRBJ1-1, with D perhaps TRBD1 (6 bases). The germline V gene has CDR1 DFQATT and CDR2 SNEGSKA (reference sequence). Trimming left V 6 bases short and J 1 base short, with 12 bases between. The length of the CDR3 is 13 residues. The CDR3 region has the DNA TGCAGTGCCCGCAGGGGAACGAACACTGAAGCTTTCTTT. It specifies CSARRGTNTEAFF.

This clonotype has at least ten counts. CDR3 DNA sequence: TGCAGTGCCGTACCGGGGACAGGGGGCCTGAACACTGAAGCTTTCTTT. Its protein product is CSAVPGTGGLNTEAFF. This sequence joins TRBV20-1 and TRBJ1-1; 12 nucleotides match TRBD1. J gave up 0 bases and V 6 bases, and 8 bases lay outside the gene matches. Germline V gives CDR1 DFQATT, CDR2 SNEGSKA (reference sequence). The CDR3 runs 16 residues.

This clonotype was seen at least ten times. The chain has TRBV3-1 and TRBJ2-1, with 8 bases that match TRBD2. J was trimmed by 3 bases and V by 6 bases; bases with no gene match: 7. The germline V gene encodes CDR1 LGHDT and CDR2 YNNKEL (reference sequence). The CDR3 runs 15 residues. The CDR3 loop reads CASRQSAGVYNEQFF. Written as DNA, the CDR3 is TGTGCCAGCAGGCAGTCAGCGGGAGTCTACAATGAGCAGTTCTTC.